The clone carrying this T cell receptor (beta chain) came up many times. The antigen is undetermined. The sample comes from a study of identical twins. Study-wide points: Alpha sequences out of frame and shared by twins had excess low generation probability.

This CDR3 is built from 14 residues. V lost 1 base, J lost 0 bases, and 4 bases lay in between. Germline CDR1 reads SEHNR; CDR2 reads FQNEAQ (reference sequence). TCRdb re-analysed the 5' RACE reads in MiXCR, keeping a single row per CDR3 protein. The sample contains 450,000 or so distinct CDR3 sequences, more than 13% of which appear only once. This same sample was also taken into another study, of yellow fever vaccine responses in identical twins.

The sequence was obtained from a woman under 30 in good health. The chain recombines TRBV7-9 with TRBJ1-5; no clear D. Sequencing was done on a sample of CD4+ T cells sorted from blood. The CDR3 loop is CASSLGYSNQPQHF. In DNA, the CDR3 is TGTGCCAGCAGCTTAGGATATAGCAATCAGCCCCAGCATTTT.